The 27 T cell receptor beta chains presented below share a single source sample, sequenced in a study of identical twins. Using its own MiXCR run on the 5' RACE reads, TCRdb lists one record per CDR3 protein. The data show 600,000 to 850,000 distinct CDR3 sequences, 15% to 20% seen once. These records were also assigned to another study, of T cells expressing NK-cell markers.

Sequenced: PBMCs. These receptors were obtained from a woman aged 18-35 years in good health.

This clonotype showed up just a few times. The chain carries TRBV7-7 and TRBJ2-3; 12 bases match TRBD2. V shed 5 bases, J shed 5 bases, and the junction held 5 bases outside the gene matches. The CDR3 has 15 amino acids. Germline loops: CDR1 SSHAT, CDR2 FNYEAQ (reference sequence). For the CDR3, the DNA is TGTGCCAGCAGCCGACTAGCGGGAGATCTAGATACGCAGTATTTT. Its protein product is CASSRLAGDLDTQYF.

This chain links TRBV5-1 with TRBJ2-1; 8 positions agree with TRBD2. The junction had 14 bases not matched to a gene; V was cut back by 9 bases and J by 6 bases. Germline V gene lookup returns CDR1 SGHRS and CDR2 YFSETQ. The length of the CDR3 is 15 residues. CDR3 loop: CATGAGVPSGNEQFF. The CDR3 bases are TGCGCCACCGGAGCGGGAGTGCCCTCCGGCAATGAGCAGTTCTTC. The full variable domain, completed using reference TRBV5-1 and TRBJ2-1, is KAGVTQTPRYLIKTRGQQVTLSCSPISGHRSVSWYQQTPGQGLQFLFEYFSETQRNKGNFPGRFSGRQFSNSRSEMNVSTLELGDSALYLCATGAGVPSGNEQFFGPGTRLTVL.

The rearrangement links TRBV2 to TRBJ2-5, with D tentatively TRBD2 (5 bases). Germline V gives CDR1 SNHLY, CDR2 FYNNEI. V shed 4 bases and J shed 2 bases, with 17 bases lying between them. CDR3 length: 16 amino acids. CDR3 region: CASSVQPRLKQETQYF. In DNA, the CDR3 is TGTGCCAGCAGTGTCCAGCCGAGACTAAAACAAGAGACCCAGTACTTC.

The V call is TRBV4-3, the J call TRBJ2-3; maybe TRBD2 (6 bases). Germline CDR1 reads LGHNA; CDR2 reads YSLEER. Trimming took 4 bases from V and 7 from J, leaving 18 bases between them. There are 15 residues in the CDR3. CDR3 in amino acids: CASSPEDSGLHTQYF. CDR3 DNA: TGCGCCAGCAGCCCGGAAGATTCGGGACTCCATACGCAGTATTTT.

This rearrangement joins TRBV12-3 or TRBV12-4 to TRBJ1-1; D call uncertain. With 5 bases removed from V and 3 bases from J, the gap between germline ends came to 13 bases. The CDR3 runs to 14 residues. CDR3 sequence reads: CASSPRGRDTEAFF. The CDR3 coding sequence is TGTGCCAGCAGTCCCCGAGGGAGAGACACTGAAGCTTTCTTT.

This clonotype was picked up a small number of times. This sequence joins TRBV30 and TRBJ1-1, with unresolved D. This CDR3 has 13 residues. Looked up from germline, CDR1 is GTSNPN and CDR2 is SVGIG (reference sequence). The germline V and J ends were trimmed by 2 bases and 4 bases, with 11 bases remaining between them. CDR3 region: CAWSPQVGTEAFF. The CDR3, as DNA: TGTGCCTGGAGTCCGCAGGTGGGCACTGAAGCTTTCTTT.

This clonotype has only a few counts. The chain uses TRBV11-3 and TRBJ1-1; D remains unclear. Germline lookup yields CDR1 SGHNT and CDR2 YENEEA. The V end lost 1 base, the J end lost 4 bases, and 7 bases lay between the germline ends. This CDR3 contains 13 residues. The CDR3 DNA reads TGTGCCAGCAGCTTAGGGACGAGCACTGAAGCTTTCTTT. Translation gives CASSLGTSTEAFF.

This sequence joins TRBV19 and TRBJ2-1; 12 bases agree with TRBD2. Unmatched junction bases numbered 7, after V lost 7 bases and J lost 3 bases. Per germline, CDR1 LNHDA and CDR2 SQIVND (reference sequence). The CDR3 extends over 16 amino acids. The CDR3 nucleotides read TGTGCCAGTAAAGAGACTAGCGGGAGTCTCTACAATGAGCAGTTCTTC. This encodes CASKETSGSLYNEQFF.

This rearrangement joins TRBV12-3 or TRBV12-4 to TRBJ2-7, with 8 bases identical to TRBD2. The CDR3 loop spans 13 amino acids. The J segment lost 6 bases and the V segment lost 2 bases, leaving 3 bases of the junction unmatched. The CDR3 DNA reads as TGTGCCAGCAGTTTATCGGGAGGGCTCGAGCAGTACTTC. It is translated as CASSLSGGLEQYF.

DNA for the CDR3: TGTGCCAGCAGCTTATCGACAGTCCGCTCGGCCGGGGAGCTGTTTTTT. It specifies CASSLSTVRSAGELFF. The gene calls are TRBV7-2 and TRBJ2-2, with D possibly TRBD1 on 5 matching bases. This CDR3 has 16 residues. Trimming took off 2 bases at V and 6 bases at J, with 16 bases between the two ends. Looked up from germline, CDR1 is SGHTA and CDR2 is FQGNSA.

CDR3 protein: CASSQLDRGQGEQFF. CDR3 sequence (DNA): TGTGCCAGCAGCCAGTTGGACAGGGGGCAGGGGGAGCAGTTCTTC. The chain links TRBV3-1 to TRBJ2-1; TRBD1 matches at 11 bases. Germline V gives CDR1 LGHDT, CDR2 YNNKEL (reference sequence). The CDR3 spans 15 residues. The junction had 8 bases not matched to a gene; V was cut back by 3 bases and J by 10 bases.

The chain uses TRBV12-3 or TRBV12-4 and TRBJ1-1; TRBD1 matches at 7 bases. This CDR3 contains 13 residues. Losses at the gene ends were 3 bases for V and 8 bases for J; bases not matched to a gene: 6. For the CDR3, the DNA is TGTGCCAGCAGTTTTCGGACAGGCAAGGAAGCTTTCTTT. It codes for CASSFRTGKEAFF.

V gene TRBV12-3 or TRBV12-4 combines with J gene TRBJ2-1, with 7 bases matching TRBD2. V shed 3 bases and J 9 bases; nucleotides not matched to a gene: 5. This CDR3 spans 13 amino acids. CDR3 coding DNA: TGTGCCAGCAGTTTTAAGGGAGGGGCTGAGCAGTTCTTC. Its translation is CASSFKGGAEQFF.

The table lists this clonotype with a few counts. The rearrangement uses TRBV7-2 and TRBJ1-5, with TRBD1 as a possible D gene (5 bases). This CDR3 has 14 residues. Trimming pared 4 bases from V and 7 bases from J, leaving 14 bases between. Germline CDR1 is SGHTA and CDR2 is FQGNSA. The CDR3: CASSSAGGEQPQHF. The CDR3 coding sequence is TGTGCCAGCAGCTCAGCCGGGGGGGAACAGCCCCAGCATTTT.

In this sample, this clonotype turned up many times. The chain carries TRBV7-9 and TRBJ1-1; D is undetermined. This CDR3 is 13 amino acids long. V shed 6 bases and J shed 0 bases, with 8 bases lying between them. CDR1 SEHNR and CDR2 FQNEAQ come from the germline V gene (reference sequence). The CDR3 bases are TGTGCCAGCAGATTTCAGATGAACACTGAAGCTTTCTTT. It is translated as CASRFQMNTEAFF.

The chain recombines TRBV29-1 with TRBJ2-7; the D is unclear. The V end lost 5 bases, the J end lost 3 bases, and 11 bases lay between the germline ends. This CDR3 has 12 amino acids. The germline CDR1 and CDR2 sequences are SQVTM and ANQGSEA. As DNA, the CDR3 is TGCAGCGTTATAAGGGATTTCTACGAGCAGTACTTC. Translating it yields CSVIRDFYEQYF.

This clonotype has a handful of counts. The chain has TRBV5-5 and TRBJ1-5; D unresolved. This CDR3 contains 18 residues. Deletions cut 0 bases from V and 2 bases from J, with 18 bases between. The germline V gene encodes CDR1 SGHKS and CDR2 YYEKEE (reference sequence). The CDR3 is CASSLVAQTGLGNQPQHF. The CDR3 nucleotides are TGTGCCAGCAGCTTGGTCGCACAAACGGGGTTGGGCAATCAGCCCCAGCATTTT.

In its sample, this clonotype was seen a few times. The J gene is TRBJ2-1, the V gene TRBV4-3; possible D gene TRBD1, 5 bases. Germline loops: CDR1 LGHNA, CDR2 YSLEER. V dropped 0 bases and J dropped 5 bases, with 11 bases sitting between them. The CDR3 runs 15 residues. The CDR3 sequence is CASSQDPGPHNEQFF. CDR3 coding DNA: TGCGCCAGCAGCCAAGACCCAGGGCCCCACAATGAGCAGTTCTTC.

The chain has TRBV29-1 and TRBJ2-7, with 9 bases fitting TRBD1. Germline values: CDR1 SQVTM, CDR2 ANQGSEA. V lost 6 bases, J lost 3 bases, and 9 bases stayed unmatched. The CDR3 is 14 residues long. The CDR3 DNA reads as TGCAGCGTAAAAGGGACAGGGATAATCTACGAGCAGTACTTC. It encodes CSVKGTGIIYEQYF.

This clonotype was found a few times. In DNA form, the CDR3 reads TGTGCCAGCAGTTTTGCTCTAAGCTCCTACGAGCAGTACTTC. Its protein is CASSFALSSYEQYF. The V call is TRBV12-3 or TRBV12-4, the J call TRBJ2-7; unclear D gene. V was pared by 3 bases and J by 0 bases, with 9 bases between. This CDR3 has 14 amino acids.

This chain uses TRBV12-3 or TRBV12-4 with TRBJ2-7, with 7 bases lining up with TRBD1. This CDR3 comprises 13 residues. The V and J ends lost 7 bases and 6 bases, in that order; junction bases with no gene match: 9. The CDR3 sequence: CASNSDRFGEQYF. As DNA, the CDR3 is TGTGCCAGCAACTCGGACAGGTTCGGCGAGCAGTACTTC.

This clonotype showed up just a few times. The chain joins TRBV24-1 to TRBJ2-3, with 10 bases fitting TRBD2. V gave up 4 bases and J gave up 5 bases; unmatched junction bases: 17. Germline lookup yields CDR1 KGHDR and CDR2 SFDVKD. This CDR3 comprises 19 residues. The CDR3 sequence is CATSDTDQREGPVIDTQYF. The CDR3 nucleotides read TGTGCCACCAGTGACACCGACCAGCGGGAGGGCCCCGTGATAGATACGCAGTATTTT.

This clonotype was counted ten times or more. The chain couples TRBV12-3 or TRBV12-4 to TRBJ2-3; 7 bases are a match to TRBD2. V dropped 5 bases and J dropped 2; count of bases not matched to a gene: 16. This CDR3 contains 18 residues. The CDR3 nucleotides are TGTGCCAGCAGTCTACACCCTGGGGCGGGAGAGCTCACAGATACGCAGTATTTT. The encoded protein is CASSLHPGAGELTDTQYF.

In this sample, this clonotype turned up many times. CDR3 bases: TGTGCCAGCAGAAGCGAGGGAGGGAATGAGCAGTTCTTC. Its translation is CASRSEGGNEQFF. This chain uses TRBV12-3 or TRBV12-4 with TRBJ2-1; 7 nucleotides align to TRBD2. CDR3 length: 13 residues. V shed 6 bases and J 7 bases; nucleotides not matched to a gene: 6.

The chain uses TRBV15 and TRBJ2-7; D uncertain. Germline V gene data show CDR1 as LNHNV and CDR2 as YYDKDF (reference sequence). The V end lost 3 bases, the J end lost 2 bases, and 8 bases lay between the germline ends. The CDR3 contains 13 residues. Here the CDR3 reads CATSRAGTYEQYF. DNA for the CDR3: TGTGCCACCAGCAGGGCCGGTACCTACGAGCAGTACTTC. The entire variable domain, with the rest obtained from reference TRBV15 and TRBJ2-7, is as follows: DAMVIQNPRYQVTQFGKPVTLSCSQTLNHNVMYWYQQKSSQAPKLLFHYYDKDFNNEADTPDNFQSRRPNTSFCFLDIRSPGLGDTAMYLCATSRAGTYEQYFGPGTRLTVT.

This clonotype was observed many times. This sequence joins TRBV3-1 and TRBJ1-2; a possible D gene is TRBD1 (6 bases). This CDR3 has 12 amino acids. Deletions cut 4 bases from V and 8 bases from J, with 11 bases between. Germline assignment: CDR1 LGHDT and CDR2 YNNKEL (reference sequence). CDR3 nucleotide sequence: TGTGCCAGCAGCCTAAGGGGGGCCGGCTACACCTTC. This gives the protein CASSLRGAGYTF.

The CDR3 sequence: CASSLGGTRDTQYF. In DNA, the CDR3 is TGTGCCAGCAGTTTGGGGGGTACACGGGATACGCAGTATTTT. J is TRBJ2-3 and V is TRBV27; tentatively, D is TRBD2 (6 bases). Germline V lookup: CDR1 MNHEY, CDR2 SMNVEV (reference sequence). The CDR3 length is 14 residues. Trimming removed 3 bases at V and 6 bases at J, with 13 bases between.